Each of the 26 T cell receptor beta chains below was sequenced from the same sample in a study of spatial heterogeneity in lung cancer. One entry per CDR3 protein results from TCRdb running MiXCR on the 5' RACE reads. This sample has 3,000 to 4,500 distinct CDR3 sequences, with approximately 9% found just once. The time point here: sample taken at primary tumor resection. Source: normal lung tissue next to the tumor, taken at surgery. These receptors were collected from a female donor with early-stage non-small cell lung cancer.

This clonotype has only a few counts. The J gene is TRBJ1-6, the V gene TRBV6-2 or TRBV6-3, with unresolved D. Trimming pared 9 bases from V and 7 bases from J, leaving 13 bases between. Germline CDR1 reads MNHEY; CDR2 reads SVGEGT. The CDR3 spans 13 residues. Here the CDR3 reads CASLGVPNSPLHF. CDR3 coding DNA: TGTGCCAGTCTCGGGGTCCCGAATTCACCCCTCCACTTT.

This chain joins TRBV2 and TRBJ1-2, with 8 bases identical to TRBD1. Germline CDR1 is SNHLY and CDR2 is FYNNEI. There are 13 residues in the CDR3. With V trimmed by 9 bases and J by 1 base, 4 bases remained unmatched. In DNA form, the CDR3 reads TGTGCCAGGACAGGGGCGGATAACTATGGCTACACCTTC. This codes for CARTGADNYGYTF.

The chain uses TRBV2 and TRBJ2-5; D ambiguous. The CDR3 runs 12 residues. CDR1 SNHLY and CDR2 FYNNEI come from the germline V gene. V lost 7 bases to trimming and J lost 5 bases, with 11 bases between them. CDR3 region: CASNPQMETQYF. The DNA for the CDR3 is TGTGCCAGCAATCCCCAAATGGAGACCCAGTACTTC.

In its sample, this clonotype ranks as medium-sized. The rearrangement joins TRBV12-3 or TRBV12-4 to TRBJ1-2; 7 bases are a match to TRBD1. Trimming at V came to 3 bases and at J to 7 bases, leaving 5 bases not matched to a gene. CDR3 length equals 13 residues. In DNA form, the CDR3 reads TGTGCCAGCAGTTTTAAGGGGGCTCGTGGCTACACCTTC. Translated: CASSFKGARGYTF.

This clonotype is termed medium-sized. The DNA of the CDR3 is TGCGCCAGCAGCTTGGGATCTAGCGGGACCAGGTCCTACAATGAGCAGTTCTTC. The encoded protein is CASSLGSSGTRSYNEQFF. The J gene is TRBJ2-1, the V gene TRBV5-1; 9 bases are a match to TRBD2. The J segment lost 1 base and the V segment lost 0 bases, leaving 8 bases of the junction unmatched. Germline values: CDR1 SGHRS, CDR2 YFSETQ. The CDR3 is 18 residues long.

This chain links TRBV29-1 with TRBJ2-2; no clear D gene. This CDR3 has 14 amino acids. From germline, CDR1 is SQVTM and CDR2 ANQGSEA. V was shortened by 4 bases and J by 4 bases, with 13 bases between the two germline ends. CDR3 in amino acids: CSVATAFSTGELFF. The CDR3 nucleotides read TGCAGCGTTGCAACAGCTTTCAGCACCGGGGAGCTGTTTTTT.

In its sample, this clonotype is medium-sized. The rearrangement links TRBV24-1 to TRBJ2-1, with 7 bases identical to TRBD2. V was pared by 3 bases and J by 14 bases, with 6 bases of the junction left unmatched. The CDR3 spans 12 residues. Germline CDR1 and CDR2: KGHDR and SFDVKD. CDR3 residues: CATSDRAGREFF. CDR3 sequence (DNA): TGTGCCACCAGTGATAGGGCAGGGAGGGAGTTCTTC.

This clonotype has at least ten counts. The CDR3 is CASSQVAVGARALGANVLTF. The CDR3 DNA reads TGCGCCAGCAGCCAGGTAGCCGTGGGCGCTCGGGCTCTTGGGGCCAACGTCCTGACTTTC. The chain carries TRBV4-3 and TRBJ2-6; no clear D gene. V was cut by 3 bases and J by 3 bases, with 24 bases left in between. Per germline, CDR1 LGHNA and CDR2 YSLEER. CDR3 length: 20 residues.

Of note for this clonotype: A much more abundant neighbour one base away suggests this may be a read error. The chain has TRBV7-9 and TRBJ2-2, with a tentative D call TRBD2 (5 bases). The CDR3 is made up of 12 amino acids. Germline V gene data show CDR1 as SEHNR and CDR2 as FQNEAQ (reference sequence). The CDR3: CASSFNTGEPFF. CDR3 coding DNA: TGTGCCAGCAGCTTCAACACCGGGGAGCCGTTTTTT.

This clonotype is classed as medium-sized. The rearrangement links TRBV10-3 to TRBJ2-1; TRBD2 might be the D (6 bases). The V and J ends lost 8 bases and 3 bases respectively, with 14 bases between them. Germline V gene lookup returns CDR1 ENHRY and CDR2 SYGVKD. This CDR3 has 14 amino acids. The CDR3: CAIRDGGLYNEQFF. CDR3 bases: TGTGCCATCCGCGACGGGGGACTCTACAATGAGCAGTTCTTC.

Sample share makes this clonotype medium-sized. V and J are TRBV6-2 or TRBV6-3 and TRBJ2-2, with D maybe TRBD1 (5 bases). Trimming stripped 2 bases from V and 5 bases from J, with 15 bases between. CDR3 length: 16 amino acids. The germline gives CDR1 MNHEY, CDR2 SVGEGT. The CDR3 DNA reads TGTGCCAGCAGTTACCCTCTCCGAAGGGGTACCGGGGAGCTGTTTTTT. Residues: CASSYPLRRGTGELFF.

A remark on this clonotype: A much larger clone lies one base from this, so it may be a read error. J is TRBJ1-4 and V is TRBV20-1; TRBD1 matches 10 bases. CDR1 and CDR2 from the germline V gene are DFQATT and SNEGSKA (reference sequence). Trimming cost V 7 bases and J 1 base; bases outside gene matches: 3. CDR3 length equals 14 residues. As DNA, the CDR3 is TGCAGTGTCGGACAGGGGGAAACTAATGAAAAACTGTTTTTT. Protein product: CSVGQGETNEKLFF.

This clonotype is deemed medium-sized (0.01 to 0.1%). CDR3: CASSPSSGRQFF. As DNA, the CDR3 is TGTGCCAGCAGTCCATCTAGCGGGCGGCAGTTCTTC. The genes are TRBV12-3 or TRBV12-4 and TRBJ2-1; 8 bases agree with TRBD2. V shed 5 bases and J 12 bases; nucleotides not matched to a gene: 6. The CDR3 contains 12 residues.

This clonotype is deemed medium-sized. J is TRBJ2-7 and V is TRBV6-2 or TRBV6-3; TRBD2 agrees at 12 bases. CDR3 length equals 16 residues. Germline loops: CDR1 MNHEY, CDR2 SVGEGT. V trimming: 2 bases; J trimming: 3 bases; junction bases outside the gene matches: 5. CDR3 DNA: TGTGCCAGCAGTTACACCAGACTAGCGGGGGACTACGAGCAGTACTTC. Amino acid sequence: CASSYTRLAGDYEQYF.

In this sample, this clonotype is medium-sized. The J gene is TRBJ2-5, the V gene TRBV5-6; the match to TRBD2 covers 15 bases. Germline V gene sequence: CDR1 SGHDT, CDR2 YYEEEE. V gave up 4 bases and J gave up 4 bases; unmatched junction bases: 11. CDR3 length equals 18 residues. The chain's CDR3 is CASSGGGLAGGPGETQYF. As DNA, the CDR3 is TGTGCCAGCAGCGGTGGCGGACTAGCGGGGGGGCCGGGAGAGACCCAGTACTTC.

V usage is TRBV7-8 and J usage is TRBJ1-6; unclear D gene. The CDR3 is 16 residues long. The V gene lost 6 bases and the J gene lost 7 bases, with 19 bases spanning the gap. Germline CDR1 SGHVS, CDR2 FQNEAQ. The CDR3 reads CASRSSASVVNSPLHF. For the CDR3, the DNA is TGTGCCAGCAGATCCAGTGCTTCTGTTGTGAATTCACCCCTCCACTTT.

This clonotype has ten or more counts. V and J are TRBV20-1 and TRBJ2-3, with 10 bases lining up with TRBD2. Germline V CDR1 and CDR2: DFQATT, SNEGSKA (reference sequence). This CDR3 is built from 18 residues. Trimming removed 5 bases from V and 0 bases from J; junction bases left unmatched: 14. Written as DNA, the CDR3 is TGCAGTGCTGGAGGGGGACTAGCGAACCAGCCTAGCACAGATACGCAGTATTTT. Its protein is CSAGGGLANQPSTDTQYF.

By share, this clonotype counts as medium-sized. This chain joins TRBV5-5 and TRBJ1-4, with no clear D. The V end lost 4 bases, the J end lost 5 bases, and 15 bases lay between the germline ends. CDR1 and CDR2 (germline): SGHKS, YYEKEE (reference sequence). This CDR3 has 15 amino acids. The CDR3 DNA reads TGTGCCAGCAGCCCTCAAATACAGCTGAATGAAAAACTGTTTTTT. Its translation is CASSPQIQLNEKLFF.

This clonotype is categorized as large. V gene TRBV6-5 combines with J gene TRBJ2-7; 9 bases agree with TRBD1. Per the germline V gene, CDR1 is MNHEY and CDR2 is SVGAGI. This CDR3 is built from 14 residues. Trimming removed 8 bases from V and 3 bases from J; junction bases left unmatched: 8. The CDR3 protein is CASGVGTGIYEQYF. CDR3 bases: TGTGCCAGCGGCGTTGGGACAGGGATCTACGAGCAGTACTTC.

Within the sample, this clonotype is medium-sized. The chain combines TRBV5-5 with TRBJ2-2; TRBD2 aligns across 8 bases. The CDR3 consists of 16 residues. Germline CDR1 is SGHKS and CDR2 is YYEKEE (reference sequence). Trimming took 0 bases from V and 9 from J; bases not matched to a gene: 10. Here the CDR3 reads CASSLAGTRGIRELFF. As DNA, the CDR3 is TGTGCCAGCAGCTTGGCCGGGACTAGGGGGATCAGGGAGCTGTTTTTT.

This clonotype is classed as medium-sized. V gene TRBV12-3 or TRBV12-4 combines with J gene TRBJ2-5; D gene unclear. Between the trimmed V and J ends, which lost 3 bases and 5 bases, there was a span of 10 bases. This CDR3 contains 13 residues. The CDR3 sequence is CASSFKDGETQYF. The CDR3 DNA follows: TGTGCCAGCAGTTTTAAGGACGGGGAGACCCAGTACTTC.

In its sample, this clonotype ranks as large (0.1 to 1%). The CDR3 coding sequence is TGTGCCAGCTCACCGGGACAGTCAGAGATTAGCAATCAGCCCCAGCATTTT. Amino acids: CASSPGQSEISNQPQHF. This chain connects TRBV6-1 to TRBJ1-5; TRBD1 matches at 7 bases. The CDR3 is 17 amino acids. Looked up from germline, CDR1 is MNHNS and CDR2 is SASEGT. Unmatched junction bases numbered 13, after V lost 8 bases and J lost 0 bases.

This clonotype is deemed large. The rearrangement joins TRBV11-2 to TRBJ2-7; perhaps TRBD1 as D (5 bases). This CDR3 has 16 residues. CDR1 and CDR2 (germline): SGHAT, FQNNGV. The ends were cut back, 1 base at V and 2 bases at J, with 15 bases in the middle. The CDR3 DNA reads as TGTGCCAGCAGCTTAGCAGGGTTGGCTCACCCCTACGAGCAGTACTTC. It codes for CASSLAGLAHPYEQYF. The full variable domain, rest sourced from reference TRBV11-2 and TRBJ2-7, is EAGVAQSPRYKIIEKRQSVAFWCNPISGHATLYWYQQILGQGPKLLIQFQNNGVVDDSQLPKDRFSAERLKGVDSTLKIQPAKLEDSAVYLCASSLAGLAHPYEQYFGPGTRLTVT.

Within the sample, this clonotype is medium-sized. The chain employs TRBV2 and TRBJ2-7; 8 nucleotides match TRBD1. The CDR3 is 13 amino acids. CDR1 is SNHLY, CDR2 FYNNEI, per germline. V trimming: 9 bases; J trimming: 0 bases; junction bases outside the gene matches: 4. Written as DNA, the CDR3 is TGTGCCAGTGACAGGGGCCCCTCCTACGAGCAGTACTTC. It encodes CASDRGPSYEQYF.

This clonotype has more than one count but fewer than ten. A read error may explain this, as a much larger clone is one base away. This rearrangement joins TRBV6-7 to TRBJ2-3; D uncertain. TRBV6-7 is an ORF, with its function uncertain. CDR3 length: 17 amino acids. In DNA, the CDR3 is TGTGTCAGCAGTATTAAGACGGTCTCTTCTAGCACAGATACGCAGTATTTT. Translated: CVSSIKTVSSSTDTQYF.

V usage is TRBV2 and J usage is TRBJ1-4; D gene uncertain. In germline, CDR1 is SNHLY, CDR2 FYNNEI. This CDR3 is built from 14 residues. Trimming took 11 bases from V and 1 from J, leaving 14 bases between them. The CDR3 reads CAATQLGTNEKLFF. The CDR3, as DNA: TGTGCCGCCACCCAACTCGGAACTAATGAAAAACTGTTTTTT.